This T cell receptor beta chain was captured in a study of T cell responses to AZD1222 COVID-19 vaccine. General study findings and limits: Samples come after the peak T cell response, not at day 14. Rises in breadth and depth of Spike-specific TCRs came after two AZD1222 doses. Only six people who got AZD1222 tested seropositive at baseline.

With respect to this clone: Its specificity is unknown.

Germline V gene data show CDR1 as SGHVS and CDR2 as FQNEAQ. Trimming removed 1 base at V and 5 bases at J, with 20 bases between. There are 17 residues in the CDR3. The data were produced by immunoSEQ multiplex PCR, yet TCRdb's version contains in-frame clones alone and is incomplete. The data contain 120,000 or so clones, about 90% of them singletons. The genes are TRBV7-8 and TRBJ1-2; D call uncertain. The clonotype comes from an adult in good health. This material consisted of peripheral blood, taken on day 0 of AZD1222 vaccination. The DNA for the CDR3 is TGTGCCAGCAGCTTAGGGGCAGGCCCAGTCACGAATTATGGCTACACCTTC. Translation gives CASSLGAGPVTNYGYTF. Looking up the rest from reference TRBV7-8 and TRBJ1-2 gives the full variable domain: GAGVSQSPRYKVAKRGQDVALRCDPISGHVSLFWYQQALGQGPEFLTYFQNEAQLDKSGLPSDRFFAERPEGSVSTLKIQRTQQEDSAVYLCASSLGAGPVTNYGYTFGSGTRLTVV.